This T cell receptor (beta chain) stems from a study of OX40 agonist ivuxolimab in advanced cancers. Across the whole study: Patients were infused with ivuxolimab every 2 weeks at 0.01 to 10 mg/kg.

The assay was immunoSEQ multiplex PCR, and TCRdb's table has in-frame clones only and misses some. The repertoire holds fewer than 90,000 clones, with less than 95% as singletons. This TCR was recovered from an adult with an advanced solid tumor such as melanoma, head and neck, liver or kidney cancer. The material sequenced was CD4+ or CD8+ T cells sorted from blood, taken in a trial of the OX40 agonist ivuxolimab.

CDR3 amino acids: CASSSFLDEQYF. The CDR3 DNA is TGTGCCAGCAGTTCGTTCCTGGACGAGCAGTACTTC. This chain links TRBV28 with TRBJ2-7; no firm D call. CDR1 is MDHEN, CDR2 SYDVKM, per germline. Trimming shortened V by 4 bases and J by 5 bases, and 9 bases separated the two germline ends. The CDR3 loop spans 12 amino acids.